This T cell receptor beta chain was profiled in a study of blood T cell repertoires in COVID-19. Study overall: The United States, Italy and Spain supplied acute and convalescent COVID-19 samples. The cDNA or gDNA used as material had been derived from T cells, B-cell-depleted T cells, or PBMCs.

V lost 6 bases and J 8 bases, leaving 22 bases between the germline ends. The CDR3 is 15 amino acids. Germline-derived CDR1 and CDR2 are KGHSH and LQKENI. As handled by the study authors: Nucleated cell counts were estimated from reference gene primer amplification. Method: immunoSEQ multiplex PCR; TCRdb's copy keeps in-frame clones and lacks some. V, J and clone size are those of that table, while D and trimming were read from the DNA. The table shows tens of thousands of clones, with approximately 78% occurring only once. Sequencing was done on a sample of peripheral blood. V and J are TRBV18 and TRBJ1-2; no firm D call. The clonotype comes from an elderly woman with active or convalescent COVID-19. CDR3 DNA: TGTGCCAGCTCCCCCTCCTTTGGTTTCACCGGGGGCTACACCTTC. The encoded protein is CASSPSFGFTGGYTF. Using reference TRBV18 and TRBJ1-2 for the parts outside the CDR3, the full variable domain is NAGVMQNPRHLVRRRGQEARLRCSPMKGHSHVYWYRQLPEEGLKFMVYLQKENIIDESGMPKERFSAEFPKEGPSILRIQQVVRGDSAAYFCASSPSFGFTGGYTFGSGTRLTVV.